Following are 26 T cell receptor beta chains from one sample sequenced in a study of cytotoxic CD8 clonotypes in ibrutinib-treated CLL. Measured with immunoSEQ multiplex PCR; TCRdb has only the in-frame clones, and not every one. The table has approximately 50,000 clones, about 72% seen once. The sample in question was PBMCs, obtained after 12 months of ibrutinib treatment. Receptors were obtained from a human donor with chronic lymphocytic leukemia.

The CDR3 loop reads CASRAGGYTF. The DNA for the CDR3 is TGTGCCAGCAGAGCGGGGGGCTACACCTTC. This rearrangement joins TRBV2 to TRBJ1-2, with D unclear. CDR1 SNHLY and CDR2 FYNNEI come from the germline V gene. The CDR3 is 10 residues long. V lost 6 bases to trimming and J lost 8 bases, with 7 bases between them. Combining the CDR3 with reference TRBV2 and TRBJ1-2 gives the whole variable domain EPEVTQTPSHQVTQMGQEVILRCVPISNHLYFYWYRQILGQKVEFLVSFYNNEISEKSEIFDDQFSVERPDGSNFTLKIRSTKLEDSAMYFCASRAGGYTFGSGTRLTVV.

The J gene is TRBJ2-4, the V gene TRBV7-3, with 12 bases identical to TRBD2. The V gene end was trimmed by 4 bases and the J gene end by 12 bases; junction bases not matched to a gene: 4. The germline gives CDR1 SGHTA, CDR2 FQGTGA. The CDR3 loop spans 13 amino acids. CDR3 protein: CASSSGTSGPQYF. Written as DNA, the CDR3 is TGTGCCAGCAGCTCAGGGACTAGCGGGCCTCAGTACTTC.

This clone was seen a few times. This chain connects TRBV18 to TRBJ2-4, with TRBD1 identical over 9 bases. This CDR3 has 16 amino acids. J was trimmed by 2 bases and V by 5 bases; bases with no gene match: 7. CDR1 is KGHSH and CDR2 is LQKENI in the germline V gene. The CDR3: CASSSGTGLTKNIQYF. CDR3 DNA: TGTGCCAGCTCATCCGGGACAGGGCTTACCAAAAACATTCAGTACTTC.

The V and J genes are TRBV6-1 and TRBJ1-2; possibly TRBD1 for D (6 bases). V lost 5 bases, J lost 2 bases, and 9 bases lay in between. This CDR3 has 13 residues. CDR1 and CDR2 (germline): MNHNS, SASEGT. CDR3 coding DNA: TGTGCCAGCAGTCCCGACAGGAACTATGGCTACACCTTC. This sequence encodes CASSPDRNYGYTF.

This chain uses TRBV6-1 with TRBJ2-1; a possible D gene is TRBD2 (6 bases). The CDR3 is made up of 12 amino acids. Germline V gene lookup returns CDR1 MNHNS and CDR2 SASEGT. V lost 5 bases to trimming and J lost 6 bases, with 8 bases between them. CDR3 DNA sequence: TGTGCCAGCAGTCCGGGAGCCAATGAGCAGTTCTTC. Protein: CASSPGANEQFF.

The chain links TRBV7-9 to TRBJ1-1; D is ambiguous. From germline, CDR1 is SEHNR and CDR2 FQNEAQ (reference sequence). Trimming shortened V by 3 bases and J by 11 bases, and 10 bases separated the two germline ends. The CDR3 spans 11 residues. CDR3 region: CASSFGVGAFF. In DNA, the CDR3 is TGTGCCAGCAGCTTCGGGGTGGGGGCTTTCTTT.

V gene TRBV6-6 combines with J gene TRBJ2-1; possible D gene TRBD1, 6 bases. This CDR3 region has 14 residues. Germline CDR1 and CDR2: MNHNY and SVGAGI (reference sequence). Trimming cost V 0 bases and J 9 bases, with 12 bases left between them. This chain's CDR3 is CASSYSETGAEQFF. In DNA, the CDR3 is TGTGCCAGCAGTTACTCGGAGACAGGCGCTGAGCAGTTCTTC.

The chain employs TRBV4-1 and TRBJ2-7, with a tentative D call TRBD1 (6 bases). V lost 4 bases and J 1 base, leaving 8 bases between the germline ends. The CDR3 contains 13 residues. CDR1 and CDR2 from the germline V gene are MGHRA and YSYEKL. CDR3 loop: CASSRDNSYEQYF. CDR3 nucleotides: TGCGCCAGCAGCCGGGACAATTCCTACGAGCAGTACTTC.

The chain links TRBV7-6 to TRBJ2-3; D is undetermined. The germline V gene encodes CDR1 SGHVS and CDR2 FNYEAQ. V was shortened by 1 base and J by 0 bases, with 8 bases between the two germline ends. The CDR3 spans 15 residues. The chain's CDR3 is CASSLGPMSTDTQYF. In DNA, the CDR3 is TGTGCCAGCAGCTTAGGACCGATGAGCACAGATACGCAGTATTTT.

The genes are TRBV4-1 and TRBJ2-7; TRBD2 matches at 11 bases. The germline gives CDR1 MGHRA, CDR2 YSYEKL. The V segment lost 4 bases and the J segment 5 bases; nucleotides outside the gene matches: 7. The length of the CDR3 is 15 residues. CDR3 sequence (DNA): TGCGCCAGCAGCCGAGAACTAGCGGGAGCCCACGAGCAGTACTTC. It yields the protein CASSRELAGAHEQYF.

This clone was counted between two and nine times. The chain links TRBV5-3 to TRBJ2-7, with 8 bases that match TRBD2. TRBV5-3 qualifies as an ORF whose function is uncertain. The CDR3 length is 14 residues. With V trimmed by 8 bases and J by 2 bases, 9 bases remained unmatched. CDR3 sequence: CARDRLARPYEQYF. CDR3 in DNA: TGTGCCAGGGACCGACTAGCGCGACCCTACGAGCAGTACTTC.

This clone was observed a few times. The rearrangement links TRBV9 to TRBJ1-2; 10 bases line up with TRBD1. CDR3 size: 17 residues. Germline loops: CDR1 SGDLS, CDR2 YYNGEE. V lost 0 bases, J lost 5 bases, and 10 bases stayed unmatched. As DNA, the CDR3 is TGTGCCAGCAGCGTAGGAGGAGGTGGGGACAGGGGATATGGCTACACCTTC. Translation gives CASSVGGGGDRGYGYTF.

The chain carries TRBV4-2 and TRBJ1-1; no clear D gene. In germline, CDR1 is LGHNA, CDR2 YNFKEQ. Between the trimmed V and J ends, which lost 1 base and 2 bases, there was a span of 11 bases. The length of the CDR3 is 15 residues. CDR3 sequence: CASSQGEFPNTEAFF. The CDR3 DNA sequence: TGTGCCAGCAGCCAAGGGGAATTTCCCAACACTGAAGCTTTCTTT.

This sequence joins TRBV19 and TRBJ2-7, with D possibly called TRBD1 or TRBD2 (5 bases each). The V and J ends lost 1 base and 4 bases respectively, with 11 bases between them. This CDR3 is 14 amino acids long. CDR1 and CDR2 (germline): LNHDA, SQIVND (reference sequence). The CDR3 DNA reads TGTGCCAGTAGTATAGTAGATGGGGGATACGAGCAGTACTTC. This gives the protein CASSIVDGGYEQYF.

This clone was recorded only once. The V gene is TRBV5-1, the J gene TRBJ2-1; D is unclear. CDR3 size: 15 residues. The germline V gene encodes CDR1 SGHRS and CDR2 YFSETQ. The ends were cut back, 0 bases at V and 8 bases at J, with 15 bases in the middle. The CDR3 region is CASSLVGPLRDEQFF. The DNA of the CDR3 is TGCGCCAGCAGCTTGGTAGGCCCACTACGCGATGAGCAGTTCTTC.

V gene TRBV11-2 combines with J gene TRBJ2-7; 7 bases align to TRBD1. The germline V gene has CDR1 SGHAT and CDR2 FQNNGV. The trim removed 5 bases at V and 0 bases at J, leaving 10 bases unmatched. This CDR3 comprises 16 residues. CDR3 region: CASSLYGTVSSYEQYF. The CDR3 DNA is TGTGCCAGCAGCCTTTACGGGACAGTGTCCTCCTACGAGCAGTACTTC.

This clone showed up just a few times. The chain combines TRBV20-1 with TRBJ1-5; D not certain. The CDR3 loop spans 11 amino acids. Germline lookup yields CDR1 DFQATT and CDR2 SNEGSKA (reference sequence). Trimming stripped 6 bases from V and 14 bases from J, with 17 bases between. CDR3 in amino acids: CSANSEGLKHF. The CDR3 DNA follows: TGCAGTGCCAATAGCGAAGGACTAAAGCATTTT.

This rearrangement joins TRBV19 to TRBJ2-1, with D possibly being TRBD1 (5 bases). V was cut by 3 bases and J by 4 bases, with 16 bases left in between. Germline assignment: CDR1 LNHDA and CDR2 SQIVND (reference sequence). The CDR3 is 16 residues long. The CDR3 DNA reads TGTGCCAGTAGTATGGGTGCCAGGGCCCCATACAATGAGCAGTTCTTC. Translating it yields CASSMGARAPYNEQFF.

The sample holds a few counts of this clone. This rearrangement joins TRBV4-1 to TRBJ2-7; 7 bases fit TRBD1. Germline CDR1 is MGHRA and CDR2 is YSYEKL. The length of the CDR3 is 15 residues. V trimming: 3 bases; J trimming: 3 bases; junction bases outside the gene matches: 8. The CDR3 DNA reads TGCGCCAGCAGCCAGAACAACAGGGGTTTCTACGAGCAGTACTTC. Residues: CASSQNNRGFYEQYF.

The chain's CDR3 is CASSQESSGMGEQFF. The CDR3, as DNA: TGTGCCAGCAGCCAAGAATCTTCGGGGATGGGTGAGCAGTTCTTC. The chain joins TRBV4-2 to TRBJ2-1, with D possibly being TRBD2 (5 bases). The CDR3 covers 15 residues. Germline lookup yields CDR1 LGHNA and CDR2 YNFKEQ. Deletions cut 0 bases from V and 9 bases from J, with 15 bases between.

The chain links TRBV5-6 to TRBJ2-2, with 7 bases that match TRBD2. CDR3 length: 17 residues. Germline loops: CDR1 SGHDT, CDR2 YYEEEE. With V trimmed by 4 bases and J by 6 bases, 15 bases remained unmatched. The CDR3 region has the DNA TGTGCCAGCAGCCCGGGGGGAGGAGCGGGAAGAGCCGGGGAGCTGTTTTTT. This translates into CASSPGGGAGRAGELFF.

The chain recombines TRBV4-3 with TRBJ2-3; D not resolved. This CDR3 contains 15 residues. V was cut by 1 base and J by 4 bases, with 12 bases left in between. Per the germline V gene, CDR1 is LGHNA and CDR2 is YSLEER. CDR3 bases: TGCGCCAGCAGCCAAGGCCTCCAGTGGGCAGATACGCAGTATTTT. It is translated as CASSQGLQWADTQYF.

The chain uses TRBV2 and TRBJ2-1; perhaps TRBD1 as D (5 bases). In germline, CDR1 is SNHLY, CDR2 FYNNEI. This CDR3 contains 14 residues. V was pared by 7 bases and J by 5 bases, with 15 bases between. CDR3 bases: TGTGCCAGCATTGCACAGGAAGGGAACAATGAGCAGTTCTTC. Its protein is CASIAQEGNNEQFF.

In its sample, this clone was seen once. The rearrangement links TRBV29-1 to TRBJ1-1; TRBD1 agrees at 8 bases. The germline gives CDR1 SQVTM, CDR2 ANQGSEA. This CDR3 is 13 amino acids long. With V trimmed by 2 bases and J by 2 bases, 1 base remained unmatched. CDR3 loop: CSVEQGANTEAFF. The CDR3 DNA reads TGCAGCGTTGAACAGGGGGCTAACACTGAAGCTTTCTTT.

The genes are TRBV28 and TRBJ2-3; TRBD2 matches at 8 bases. This CDR3 is built from 15 residues. Trimming at V came to 5 bases and at J to 0 bases, leaving 4 bases not matched to a gene. Per germline, CDR1 MDHEN and CDR2 SYDVKM. In DNA form, the CDR3 reads TGTGCCAGCAGTGCACCTAGCGGGAGCACAGATACGCAGTATTTT. Encoded protein: CASSAPSGSTDTQYF.

This clone was observed a handful of times. The chain uses TRBV7-9 and TRBJ2-1; D not certain. The CDR3 consists of 16 residues. Germline V CDR1 and CDR2: SEHNR, FQNEAQ (reference sequence). The V and J ends lost 5 bases and 0 bases respectively, with 14 bases between them. The CDR3 sequence is CASSPPAITSYNEQFF. In nucleotides, the CDR3 is TGTGCCAGCAGCCCGCCGGCCATCACCTCCTACAATGAGCAGTTCTTC.